This passage covers 16 T cell receptor beta chains from one sample sequenced in a study of control samples from healthy donors and cancer patients (dated by TCRdb to 2020 to 2021). To prepare the library, the immunoSEQ multiplex PCR assay was applied. TCRdb obtained this table from immuneACCESS and retained in-frame rearrangements with V and J assigned. These tables miss some clones; where compared with another copy, unresolved V genes account for less than half of the shortfall, and the remainder is unexplained. This sample is represented by about 220,000 clones; 90% to 95% of them were singletons. The top ten hold more than 1.3% of the sample. Sequencing was performed on blood. These receptors all stem from a man aged 45-65 years in good health.

This chain links TRBV27 with TRBJ1-6; 7 bases are shared with TRBD1. Trimming cost V 5 bases and J 7 bases; bases outside gene matches: 14. This CDR3 region has 17 residues. CDR1 and CDR2 (germline): MNHEY, SMNVEV (reference sequence). The CDR3 DNA reads as TGTGCCAGCAGTCCATACCCGGGGGGGGGACAGAATTCACCCCTCCACTTT. This gives the protein CASSPYPGGGQNSPLHF.

The chain carries TRBV13 and TRBJ2-5; 13 bases are a match to TRBD2. Germline V gene lookup returns CDR1 PRHDT and CDR2 FYEKMQ (reference sequence). CDR3 size: 16 residues. Germline trimming cut 1 base from V and 4 bases from J; bases unmatched to any gene: 3. CDR3 in amino acids: CASSLVRTSGGETQYF. The CDR3 bases are TGTGCCAGCAGCTTAGTGAGGACTAGCGGGGGAGAGACCCAGTACTTC.

This clone appeared once. V usage is TRBV5-4 and J usage is TRBJ1-6; perhaps TRBD1 as D (5 bases). Germline V gives CDR1 SGHNT, CDR2 YYREEE (reference sequence). This CDR3 is built from 14 residues. V was trimmed by 0 bases and J by 8 bases, leaving 9 bases between them. CDR3 protein: CASSLGQSYSPLHF. DNA for the CDR3: TGTGCCAGCAGCTTGGGACAGAGTTATTCACCCCTCCACTTT.

The rearrangement links TRBV4-3 to TRBJ1-3; D is unclear. Trimming took 2 bases from V and 0 from J, leaving 8 bases between them. The CDR3 covers 15 residues. Germline CDR1 is LGHNA and CDR2 is YSLEER. As DNA, the CDR3 is TGCGCCAGCAGCCAAACCAAGAGCTCTGGAAACACCATATATTTT. Its protein is CASSQTKSSGNTIYF.

The V and J genes are TRBV3-1 (or the pseudogene TRBV3-2) and TRBJ2-2; TRBD1 matches at 7 bases. V shed 2 bases and J 4 bases; nucleotides not matched to a gene: 7. The length of the CDR3 is 16 residues. Germline values: CDR1 LGHDT, CDR2 YNNKEL (reference sequence). As DNA, the CDR3 is TGTGCCAGCAGCCAATTAACAGGGGCCGGCACCGGGGAGCTGTTTTTT. Protein: CASSQLTGAGTGELFF.

The V gene is TRBV3-1 (or the pseudogene TRBV3-2), the J gene TRBJ1-5; D is undetermined. CDR1 is LGHDT, CDR2 YNNKEL, per germline (reference sequence). The CDR3 runs to 13 residues. V gave up 0 bases and J gave up 7 bases, with 7 bases separating them. CDR3 residues: CASSQDPLQPQHF. The CDR3 nucleotides read TGTGCCAGCAGCCAAGATCCCTTGCAGCCCCAGCATTTT.

The CDR3 nucleotides read TGTGCCAGCAGCCGAGCATATAATTCACCCCTCCACTTT. The encoded protein is CASSRAYNSPLHF. The V and J genes are TRBV3-1 (or the pseudogene TRBV3-2) and TRBJ1-6; D uncertain. V was clipped by 4 bases and J by 4 bases, with 5 bases between them. This CDR3 is 13 amino acids long. Germline CDR1 LGHDT, CDR2 YNNKEL (reference sequence).

The chain joins TRBV9 to TRBJ2-1, with a possible D match to TRBD2 (7 bases). This CDR3 region has 16 residues. V was pared by 0 bases and J by 6 bases, with 16 bases between. Germline lookup yields CDR1 SGDLS and CDR2 YYNGEE. The CDR3 is CASSVGGRAGANEQFF. Here the CDR3 DNA reads TGTGCCAGCAGCGTAGGGGGGAGGGCAGGGGCCAATGAGCAGTTCTTC. The complete variable domain, with remaining parts taken from reference TRBV9 and TRBJ2-1, reads DSGVTQTPKHLITATGQRVTLRCSPRSGDLSVYWYQQSLDQGLQFLIQYYNGEERAKGNILERFSAQQFPDLHSELNLSSLELGDSALYFCASSVGGRAGANEQFFGPGTRLTVL.

This CDR3 is CASSQQAGYNEQFF. CDR3 coding DNA: TGTGCCAGCAGTCAACAGGCCGGCTACAATGAGCAGTTCTTC. The rearrangement uses TRBV6-5 and TRBJ2-1; possibly TRBD1 for D (5 bases). The V and J ends lost 5 bases and 3 bases respectively, with 11 bases between them. Germline CDR1 is MNHEY and CDR2 is SVGAGI. There are 14 residues in the CDR3.

As to this clone: An end of the junction does not agree with germline; a read error may underlie this. This sample includes further DNA sequences coding for the same CDR3. The V gene is TRBV30, the J gene TRBJ1-5, with D maybe TRBD1 (5 bases). The CDR3 has 12 residues. Germline values: CDR1 GTSNPN, CDR2 SVGIG (reference sequence). The CDR3 reads CACGTATGPQHF. Written as DNA, the CDR3 is TGCGCCTGCGGGACGGCAACGGGGCCCCAGCATTTT.

Points on this clone: One end of the junction is discordant with germline, which a read error may explain. The rearrangement uses TRBV9 and TRBJ1-6; D is ambiguous. The CDR3 runs 15 residues. Germline-derived CDR1 and CDR2 are SGDLS and YYNGEE. CDR3 bases: TGTGCCAGTAGCGTGACTTCGACGACGAATTCACCCCTCCACTTT. This gives the protein CASSVTSTTNSPLHF. The whole variable domain, remainder taken from reference TRBV9 and TRBJ1-6, is DSGVTQTPKHLITATGQRVTLRCSPRSGDLSVYWYQQSLDQGLQFLIQYYNGEERAKGNILERFSAQQFPDLHSELNLSSLELGDSALYFCASSVTSTTNSPLHFGNGTRLTVT.

The J gene is TRBJ2-2, the V gene TRBV5-1; a weak D match, TRBD2 (5 bases). V shed 2 bases and J shed 0 bases, with 8 bases lying between them. The germline CDR1 and CDR2 sequences are SGHRS and YFSETQ. The CDR3 runs 15 residues. Here the CDR3 DNA reads TGCGCCAGCAGCTTTTGGGGAGCGAACACCGGGGAGCTGTTTTTT. Translating it yields CASSFWGANTGELFF.

J is TRBJ1-2 and V is TRBV11-2; D not resolved. Germline values: CDR1 SGHAT, CDR2 FQNNGV. This CDR3 region has 12 residues. V was trimmed by 0 bases and J by 8 bases, leaving 7 bases between them. The CDR3 here is CASSLEGPGYTF. The CDR3 DNA sequence: TGTGCCAGCAGCTTAGAGGGTCCCGGCTACACCTTC.

J is TRBJ2-7 and V is TRBV6-2 or TRBV6-3; D gene unclear. CDR3 length equals 15 residues. Germline CDR1 and CDR2: MNHEY and SVGEGT. Trimming took off 3 bases at V and 3 bases at J, with 15 bases between the two ends. The DNA for the CDR3 is TGTGCCAGCAGTTATTCCCAGATGGAGAACTACGAGCAGTACTTC. Its protein product is CASSYSQMENYEQYF.

V usage is TRBV2 and J usage is TRBJ2-2; 7 nucleotides align to TRBD1. The CDR3 loop spans 14 amino acids. Looked up from germline, CDR1 is SNHLY and CDR2 is FYNNEI. Trimming at V came to 6 bases and at J to 7 bases, leaving 8 bases not matched to a gene. The CDR3 loop reads CASSKTGWSGELFF. The CDR3 DNA sequence: TGTGCCAGCAGCAAGACAGGGTGGAGCGGGGAGCTGTTTTTT.

In nucleotides, the CDR3 is TGTGCCTGGAGTGTAAACTTGGGAAACACCATATATTTT. Encoded protein: CAWSVNLGNTIYF. The chain is built from TRBV30 and TRBJ1-3; D not resolved. This CDR3 is 13 amino acids long. Germline values: CDR1 GTSNPN, CDR2 SVGIG (reference sequence). V was cut by 0 bases and J by 4 bases, with 7 bases left in between.